Sequencing of this T cell receptor (beta chain) was carried out in a study of cytomegalovirus exposure and HLA in healthy donors. The PCR was carried out with 60 Vbeta primers and 13 Jbeta primers. TCRdb keeps only in-frame clones here, not all; method: immunoSEQ multiplex PCR. The repertoire table contains approximately 150,000 clones. General study results and limits: Highly shared variants forming one cluster were likely a sequencing artifact. A missense variant in DCLRE1C was later tied to TCR beta V- and J-gene trimming.

As concerns this clone: The antigen remains undetermined.

V was cut by 0 bases and J by 0 bases, with 6 bases left in between. CDR1 is MNHEY and CDR2 is SVGAGI in the germline V gene. CDR3 size: 15 residues. Sequenced input: PBMCs. The chain is built from TRBV6-5 and TRBJ2-1; the D gene is possibly TRBD1 (6 bases). This TCR was sampled from a young woman in good health and CMV-seronegative. DNA of the CDR3: TGTGCCAGCAGTTACTCGGGACACTCCTACAATGAGCAGTTCTTC. Translating gives CASSYSGHSYNEQFF.